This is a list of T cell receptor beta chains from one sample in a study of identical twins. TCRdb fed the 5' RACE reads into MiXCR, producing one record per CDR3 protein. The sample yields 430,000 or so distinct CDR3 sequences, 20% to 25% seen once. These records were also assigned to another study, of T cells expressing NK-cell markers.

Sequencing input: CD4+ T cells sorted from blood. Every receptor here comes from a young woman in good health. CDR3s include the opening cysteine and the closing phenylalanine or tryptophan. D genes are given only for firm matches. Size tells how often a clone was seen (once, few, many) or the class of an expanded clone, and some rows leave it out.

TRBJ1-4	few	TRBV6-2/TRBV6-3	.	TGTGCCAGCAGTTTCTTGGTGACACCAGGCGCAGGTGAAAAACTGTTTTTT	CASSFLVTPGAGEKLFF
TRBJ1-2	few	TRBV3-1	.	TGTGCCAGCAGCCAAGATCCTGGCCTTCACTATGGCTACACCTTC	CASSQDPGLHYGYTF
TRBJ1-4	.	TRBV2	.	TGTGCCAGCGAGGGGGACTCAACGGGTGAAAAACTGTTTTTT	CASEGDSTGEKLFF
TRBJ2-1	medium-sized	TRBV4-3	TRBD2	TGCGCCAGCAGCCAAGAGGCCGGAGCGGGGAACAATGAGCAGTTCTTC	CASSQEAGAGNNEQFF
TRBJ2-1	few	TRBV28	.	TGTGCCAGCAAAACCGGGACTGCACCCTACAATGAGCAGTTCTTC	CASKTGTAPYNEQFF
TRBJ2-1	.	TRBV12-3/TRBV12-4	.	TGTGCCACCTCCAAGTCTGCAGGGGGGTTCTACAATGAGCAGTTCTTC	CATSKSAGGFYNEQFF
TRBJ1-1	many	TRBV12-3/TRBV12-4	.	TGTGCCAGCAGTTTAAATCCGAACACTGAAGCTTTCTTT	CASSLNPNTEAFF
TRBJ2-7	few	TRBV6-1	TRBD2	TGTGCCAGCGGGGAGGGGGAGCAGTACTTC	CASGEGEQYF
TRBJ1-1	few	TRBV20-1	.	TGCAGTGCTAGAGGAGTAAGAGGTGAAGCTTTCTTT	CSARGVRGEAFF
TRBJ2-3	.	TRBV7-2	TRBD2	TGTGCCAGCAGCTTAGGCCGGACTAGCGGGAGCACAGATACGCAGTATTTT	CASSLGRTSGSTDTQYF
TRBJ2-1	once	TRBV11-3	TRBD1	TGTGCCAGCAGCTTAAGGGGCAGGGGGATGTCCAATGAGCAGTTCTTC	CASSLRGRGMSNEQFF
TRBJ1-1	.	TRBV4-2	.	TGTGCCAGCAGTAACCTTAACACACTCGAAAGGGCGGCTGAAGCTTTCTTT	CASSNLNTLERAAEAFF
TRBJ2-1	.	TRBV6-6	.	TGTGCCAGCAGGAGGGAGACCTACAATGAGCAGTTCTTC	CASRRETYNEQFF
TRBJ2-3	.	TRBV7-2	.	TGTGCCAGCATCCCTAACCCCGGGGTCACATATACGCAGTATTTT	CASIPNPGVTYTQYF
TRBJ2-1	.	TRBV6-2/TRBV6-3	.	TGTGCCAGCAGTTTCCTCCCCCGTCAGGTGGAGCAGTTCTTC	CASSFLPRQVEQFF
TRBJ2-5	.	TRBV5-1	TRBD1	TGCGCCAGCAGCCGTGACAGGGTAGAAGAGACCCAGTACTTC	CASSRDRVEETQYF
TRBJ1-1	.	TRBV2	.	TGTGCCAGCAGTGATTACAGAACTAACACTGAAGCTTTCTTT	CASSDYRTNTEAFF
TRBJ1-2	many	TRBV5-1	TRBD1	TGCGCCAGCAGCTGGGAGACCCCCACCGGGACAGGCTACTATGGCTACACCTTC	CASSWETPTGTGYYGYTF
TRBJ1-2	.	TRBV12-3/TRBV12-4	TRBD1	TGTGCCAGCACCTCGGGAGGGGGCAGGGGAAAGGGCTACACCTTC	CASTSGGGRGKGYTF
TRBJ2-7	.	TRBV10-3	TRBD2	TGTGCCACTTCGGGACTAGCGGGAATCGCCTACGAGCAGTACTTC	CATSGLAGIAYEQYF
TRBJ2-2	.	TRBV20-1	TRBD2	TGCAGTGCCTATAGCGGGGAGAACACCGGGGAGCTGTTTTTT	CSAYSGENTGELFF
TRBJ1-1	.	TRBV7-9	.	TGTGCCAGCATCCTGGGGGGCCTGAACACTGAAGCTTTCTTT	CASILGGLNTEAFF
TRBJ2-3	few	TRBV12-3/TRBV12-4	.	TGTGCCAGCAGTTTCGTAAGGTATACGCAGTATTTT	CASSFVRYTQYF
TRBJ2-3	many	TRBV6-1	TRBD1	TGTGCCAGCAGTAGGGACAGAACAGATACGCAGTATTTT	CASSRDRTDTQYF
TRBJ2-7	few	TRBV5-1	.	TGCGCCAGCAGCGGGGGACCCGCCTCCTACGAGCAGTACTTC	CASSGGPASYEQYF
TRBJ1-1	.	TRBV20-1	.	TGCAGTGCTAGAGATCAGGATCTCTTCACCACTGAAGCTTTCTTT	CSARDQDLFTTEAFF
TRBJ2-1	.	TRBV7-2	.	TGTGCCAGCAGCTCTCCCCTAAGCGTCACCTACAATGAGCAGTTCTTC	CASSSPLSVTYNEQFF
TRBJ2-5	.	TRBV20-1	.	TGCAGTGCTGGACGTAGGGAGACCCAGTACTTC	CSAGRRETQYF
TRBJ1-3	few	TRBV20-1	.	TGCAGTGCCACTAGTTCTGGAAACACCATATATTTT	CSATSSGNTIYF
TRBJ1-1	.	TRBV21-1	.	TGTGCCAGCGACCGGGACACTGAAGCTTTCTTT	CASDRDTEAFF
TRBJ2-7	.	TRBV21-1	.	TGTGCCAGCAGCAAGCCGGCCCTACTTGAGCAGTACTTC	CASSKPALLEQYF
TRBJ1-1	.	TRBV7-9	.	TGTGCCAGCAGTCCTCAGGTTTCCAACACTGAAGCTTTCTTT	CASSPQVSNTEAFF
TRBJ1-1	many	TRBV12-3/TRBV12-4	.	TGTGCCAGCAGTCGCGCCGTGGGCACTGAAGCTTTCTTT	CASSRAVGTEAFF
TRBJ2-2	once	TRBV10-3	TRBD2	TGTGCCATCAGTGATAGCGGGGGAACCGGGGAGCTGTTTTTT	CAISDSGGTGELFF
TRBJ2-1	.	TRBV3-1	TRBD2	TGTGCCAGCAGCCCGACGGAGCGGGGGGGCCGGAATGAGCAGTTCTTC	CASSPTERGGRNEQFF
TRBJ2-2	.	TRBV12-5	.	TGTGCTAGTGCGTACAGGGAGAACACCGGGGAGCTGTTTTTT	CASAYRENTGELFF
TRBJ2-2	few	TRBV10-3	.	TGTGCCGCCCGAGGCGGATTCGAGACCGGGGAGCTGTTTTTT	CAARGGFETGELFF
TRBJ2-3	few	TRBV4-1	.	TGCGCCAGCAGCCAAGAGACGTTAGGGCTAGTGATGGATACGCAGTATTTT	CASSQETLGLVMDTQYF
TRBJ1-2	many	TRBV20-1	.	TGCAGTGCTAGGGACAGAGTTTATGGCTACACCTTC	CSARDRVYGYTF
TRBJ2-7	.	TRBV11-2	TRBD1	TGTGCCAGCAGGCGCACCCGAAGACAGGGTATTACCTACGAGCAGTACTTC	CASRRTRRQGITYEQYF
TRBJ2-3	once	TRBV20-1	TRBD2	TGCAGTGCTAGACCCTCGGGGCGGGGAGGGGTAGATACGCAGTATTTT	CSARPSGRGGVDTQYF
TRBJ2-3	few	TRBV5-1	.	TGCGCCAGCAGCTTGGAGCAGGGGAGAGATACGCAGTATTTT	CASSLEQGRDTQYF
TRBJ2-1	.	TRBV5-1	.	TGCGCCAGCAGCTTACGGGCTAGCGCCAGCTCCTACAATGAGCAGTTCTTC	CASSLRASASSYNEQFF